This T cell receptor beta chain was recovered during a study of regulatory T cells in long-lasting Graves disease. CDR1 is MNHEY, CDR2 SVGAGI, per germline. Trimming cost V 2 bases and J 10 bases, with 14 bases left between them. The CDR3 extends over 13 amino acids. Libraries of TCR beta came from iRepertoire HTBI primers plus Arm-PCR of CDR3 regions. TCRdb redid the calling of the multiplex PCR reads with MiXCR, one entry per CDR3 protein. The sample carries 200,000 to 250,000 distinct CDR3 sequences, around a fifth recorded once. Study observations and caveats: TRBV28, TRBJ1-2 and TRBJ2-5 were segments that persistent disease favored.

Time point denoted: newly diagnosed GD, antithyroid drugs for less than 3 months. The TCR library used RNA extracted from PBMCs. Diagnosis followed American Thyroid Association guidelines for Graves' disease. This clonotype was seen repeatedly, ten times or more. Its antigen is as yet unknown. These sequences were also reported in another study, on T cells in Graves' hyperthyroidism and ophthalmopathy. Per that study: Peripheral blood also featured most of the thyroid clonotypes expanded above 0.001. Ophthalmopathy was distinguished from stable hyperthyroidism by 13 V-J signatures.

This sample comprised peripheral blood mononuclear cells (PBMCs), obtained at new diagnosis, from a patient treated with antithyroid drugs. This chain links TRBV6-5 with TRBJ1-1; unclear D gene. This clonotype originated in a woman younger than 45 with Graves disease. Here the CDR3 reads CASSYEAFRGAFF. CDR3 in DNA: TGTGCCAGCAGTTACGAAGCTTTCCGGGGAGCTTTCTTT.